Following are 21 T cell receptor beta chains from one sample sequenced in a study of cytomegalovirus exposure and HLA in healthy donors (dated by TCRdb to the late 2010s). The library came from the immunoSEQ multiplex PCR assay. For the multiplex PCR, a mixture combining 60 forward primers for TCR Vbeta segments and 13 reverse primers for TCR Jbeta segments was used. Imported from immuneACCESS, the table was reduced by TCRdb to in-frame sequences with V and J called. These copies leave out some clones; in studies compared against another copy, an unresolved V gene accounts for under half, and the cause of the remainder is not known. This sample comprises about 120,000 clones, roughly 69% of them detected only once. Roughly 9% of the sample goes to the ten largest clones. Input material: PBMCs. The receptor source for this set is a woman between 40 and 55 years old in good health and CMV-seropositive.

V gene TRBV4-2 combines with J gene TRBJ1-2; a possible D gene is TRBD1 (5 bases). V lost 0 bases and J lost 2, with 19 bases in between. Germline CDR1 reads LGHNA; CDR2 reads YNFKEQ. This CDR3 is built from 18 residues. The DNA for the CDR3 is TGTGCCAGCAGCCAAGATTTGGGGCCTAACGGGGGAAACTATGGCTACACCTTC. Protein product: CASSQDLGPNGGNYGYTF.

V and J are TRBV30 and TRBJ2-7; possible D gene TRBD1, 5 bases. The CDR3 contains 13 residues. CDR1 and CDR2 (germline): GTSNPN, SVGIG (reference sequence). With 2 bases removed from V and 7 bases from J, the gap between germline ends came to 15 bases. CDR3 amino acids: CAWSWLVGREQYF. DNA for the CDR3: TGTGCCTGGAGTTGGCTAGTGGGGCGGGAGCAGTACTTC. Looking up the rest from reference TRBV30 and TRBJ2-7 gives the full variable domain: SQTIHQWPATLVQPVGSPLSLECTVEGTSNPNLYWYRQAAGRGLQLLFYSVGIGQISSEVPQNLSASRPQDRQFILSSKKLLLSDSGFYLCAWSWLVGREQYFGPGTRLTVT.

This chain uses TRBV6-6 with TRBJ2-7, with D tentatively TRBD2 (6 bases). V was pared by 8 bases and J by 5 bases, with 25 bases between. The CDR3 loop spans 16 amino acids. Germline V lookup: CDR1 MNHNY, CDR2 SVGAGI (reference sequence). CDR3 sequence: CASALATYLTIDEQYF. In DNA form, the CDR3 reads TGTGCCAGCGCCCTAGCGACCTACCTAACTATAGACGAGCAGTACTTC.

This clone appeared a few times. The rearrangement links TRBV18 to TRBJ1-1; TRBD1 matches 8 bases. The CDR3 has 15 amino acids. With V trimmed by 0 bases and J by 0 bases, 0 bases remained unmatched. The germline V gene encodes CDR1 KGHSH and CDR2 LQKENI. Here the CDR3 DNA reads TGTGCCAGCTCACCACCGACAGGGGTGAACACTGAAGCTTTCTTT. Residues: CASSPPTGVNTEAFF.

This clone was observed a few times. This chain joins TRBV19 and TRBJ2-2, with 8 bases fitting TRBD2. After removal of 3 bases from V and 6 bases from J, the junction contained 3 bases not matched to a gene. Germline V gives CDR1 LNHDA, CDR2 SQIVND (reference sequence). This CDR3 is 14 amino acids long. CDR3 sequence: CASSISAGAGELFF. The CDR3 region has the DNA TGTGCCAGTAGTATCTCAGCGGGAGCCGGGGAGCTGTTTTTT. Drawing the rest from reference TRBV19 and TRBJ2-2, the complete variable domain is DGGITQSPKYLFRKEGQNVTLSCEQNLNHDAMYWYRQDPGQGLRLIYYSQIVNDFQKGDIAEGYSVSREKKESFPLTVTSAQKNPTAFYLCASSISAGAGELFFGEGSRLTVL.

The V and J genes are TRBV7-2 and TRBJ2-1, with TRBD2 identical over 7 bases. The V gene's germline CDR1 is SGHTA and CDR2 FQGNSA. This CDR3 contains 14 residues. V lost 1 base and J lost 12; bases outside the gene matches: 9. Written as DNA, the CDR3 is TGTGCCAGCAGCTTAGTAGGGGCGGGAGCCGGGCAGTTCTTC. Residues: CASSLVGAGAGQFF.

Only one count was recorded for this clone. V is TRBV7-9 and J is TRBJ2-2; D is undetermined. Germline-derived CDR1 and CDR2 are SEHNR and FQNEAQ (reference sequence). V was pared by 4 bases and J by 3 bases, with 12 bases between. The CDR3 spans 15 residues. The CDR3, as DNA: TGTGCCAGCAGCTCGCCCCTATCGGACACCGGGGAGCTGTTTTTT. Translation: CASSSPLSDTGELFF.

J is TRBJ1-2 and V is TRBV7-3; the D gene is possibly TRBD1 (5 bases). The V gene's germline CDR1 is SGHTA and CDR2 FQGTGA. V was shortened by 2 bases and J by 1 base, with 8 bases between the two germline ends. This CDR3 region has 14 residues. The CDR3 sequence: CASSLGAYNYGYTF. As DNA, the CDR3 is TGTGCCAGCAGCTTAGGGGCCTATAACTATGGCTACACCTTC. Together with reference TRBV7-3 and TRBJ1-2, the CDR3 gives the full variable domain: GAGVSQTPSNKVTEKGKYVELRCDPISGHTALYWYRQSLGQGPEFLIYFQGTGAADDSGLPNDRFFAVRPEGSVSTLKIQRTERGDSAVYLCASSLGAYNYGYTFGSGTRLTVV.

This rearrangement joins TRBV19 to TRBJ2-1; 11 bases agree with TRBD2. CDR3 length: 19 residues. Per the germline V gene, CDR1 is LNHDA and CDR2 is SQIVND (reference sequence). V lost 5 bases and J lost 9; bases outside the gene matches: 21. The CDR3, as DNA: TGTGCCAGTAGTCCCAAGATGCTAGCGGGAGGCCCGAGCATGAGTGAGCAGTTCTTC. It specifies CASSPKMLAGGPSMSEQFF.

The J gene is TRBJ2-7, the V gene TRBV29-1, with TRBD2 as a possible D gene (5 bases). Germline V gives CDR1 SQVTM, CDR2 ANQGSEA. The V gene lost 4 bases and the J gene lost 4 bases, with 17 bases spanning the gap. This CDR3 comprises 14 residues. CDR3 coding DNA: TGCAGCGTTGGGCCCCGTCTAGCTCGGTACGAGCAGTACTTC. Translated, it gives CSVGPRLARYEQYF.

V gene TRBV27 combines with J gene TRBJ2-5; 9 positions match TRBD1. The J call may be in error: the DNA end matches TRBJ2-7 better. The CDR3 contains 14 residues. CDR1 and CDR2 from the germline V gene are MNHEY and SMNVEV (reference sequence). CDR3 nucleotides: TGTGCCAGCAGTCCAGGGACAGGGACGAACGAGCAGTACTTC. Translation: CASSPGTGTNEQYF.

The V and J genes are TRBV11-2 and TRBJ2-5, with D maybe TRBD1 (5 bases). V was shortened by 5 bases and J by 4 bases, with 20 bases between the two germline ends. Germline lookup yields CDR1 SGHAT and CDR2 FQNNGV. The CDR3 has 16 amino acids. The DNA for the CDR3 is TGTGCCAGCAGCCTCCACCCCCGCCAGGGAACAGAGACCCAGTACTTC. The encoded protein is CASSLHPRQGTETQYF.

The chain combines TRBV5-6 with TRBJ2-6; 9 bases map to TRBD1. Per the germline V gene, CDR1 is SGHDT and CDR2 is YYEEEE. The CDR3 extends over 18 amino acids. V was clipped by 4 bases and J by 0 bases; unmatched bases: 8. As DNA, the CDR3 is TGTGCCAGCAGCATTTATGGACAGGGGAGCTCTGGGGCCAACGTCCTGACTTTC. Protein: CASSIYGQGSSGANVLTF. Full variable domain (outside the CDR3, taken from reference TRBV5-6 and TRBJ2-6): DAGVTQSPTHLIKTRGQQVTLRCSPKSGHDTVSWYQQALGQGPQFIFQYYEEEERQRGNFPDRFSGHQFPNYSSELNVNALLLGDSALYLCASSIYGQGSSGANVLTFGAGSRLTVL.

This chain connects TRBV4-1 to TRBJ2-3; a possible D gene is TRBD2 (5 bases). V dropped 1 base and J dropped 0 bases, with 17 bases sitting between them. Per germline, CDR1 MGHRA and CDR2 YSYEKL. CDR3 length: 18 residues. The CDR3 sequence is CASSQVHSLGASTDTQYF. The DNA of the CDR3 is TGCGCCAGCAGCCAAGTTCATTCACTGGGAGCTAGCACAGATACGCAGTATTTT.

V usage is TRBV28 and J usage is TRBJ1-1, with D perhaps TRBD1 (5 bases). CDR1 MDHEN and CDR2 SYDVKM come from the germline V gene. This CDR3 spans 15 amino acids. V lost 5 bases and J lost 4, with 17 bases in between. The CDR3 loop is CASSAGGGKITEAFF. The CDR3 nucleotides read TGTGCCAGCAGTGCTGGGGGGGGGAAGATCACTGAAGCTTTCTTT.

This chain joins TRBV4-1 and TRBJ2-1; TRBD1 agrees at 8 bases. Trimming cost V 3 bases and J 9 bases; bases outside gene matches: 16. CDR3 length equals 17 residues. CDR1 and CDR2 (germline): MGHRA, YSYEKL. DNA for the CDR3: TGCGCCAGCAGCCAGCGCCCGGGACAGGCTTTATTCCTTGAGCAGTTCTTC. Encoded protein: CASSQRPGQALFLEQFF.

This sequence joins TRBV4-1 and TRBJ2-5, with 10 positions matching TRBD1. The J call could be wrong; TRBJ2-7 is a better fit for the DNA end. The CDR3 is made up of 15 amino acids. CDR1 and CDR2 (germline): MGHRA, YSYEKL. The CDR3 DNA reads TGCGCCAGCAGCCCCAATAGACAGGGGGCGTACGAGCAGTACTTC. This encodes CASSPNRQGAYEQYF.

The chain has TRBV5-1 and TRBJ2-5, with D perhaps TRBD2 (6 bases). CDR3 size: 14 residues. Germline V gives CDR1 SGHRS, CDR2 YFSETQ. Trimming left V 4 bases short and J 5 bases short, with 15 bases between. The CDR3 DNA sequence: TGCGCCAGCAGCCCACAGACCCGGGAGGAGACCCAGTACTTC. Amino acids: CASSPQTREETQYF.

This chain connects TRBV11-2 to TRBJ2-2, with D possibly matching TRBD2 (5 bases). In germline, CDR1 is SGHAT, CDR2 FQNNGV. V was shortened by 5 bases and J by 1 base, with 8 bases between the two germline ends. The CDR3 loop spans 14 amino acids. The CDR3 region is CASSVGLNTGELFF. The CDR3 DNA sequence: TGTGCCAGCAGCGTCGGACTGAACACCGGGGAGCTGTTTTTT.

This clone was seen more than once but under ten times. The chain joins TRBV28 to TRBJ2-3, with 7 nucleotides matching TRBD1. The CDR3 has 15 amino acids. Germline CDR1 and CDR2: MDHEN and SYDVKM. Trimming removed 6 bases from V and 4 bases from J; junction bases left unmatched: 10. The CDR3 nucleotides are TGTGCCAGCAGCTACGTGACAGGGATCGCAGATACGCAGTATTTT. It specifies CASSYVTGIADTQYF.

The chain recombines TRBV13 with TRBJ2-3; 9 bases are shared with TRBD2. Unmatched junction bases numbered 5, after V lost 7 bases and J lost 0 bases. Germline V CDR1 and CDR2: PRHDT, FYEKMQ (reference sequence). The CDR3 runs to 15 residues. DNA of the CDR3: TGTGCCAGCAAACCAACTAGCGGGAGCACAGATACGCAGTATTTT. Translating gives CASKPTSGSTDTQYF.